These 27 T cell receptor beta chains share one sample of origin, sequenced in a study of blood T cell repertoires in COVID-19. Here immunoSEQ multiplex PCR was the method, and the copy in TCRdb shows in-frame clones only, minus some. The table lists about 140,000 clones, under 80% of them singletons, with under 15% in the top ten. Sequencing was done on a sample of peripheral blood. These receptors were collected from a man aged 80 or over with acute or convalescent COVID-19.

This chain links TRBV2 with TRBJ2-1; TRBD1 matches 8 bases. After removal of 2 bases from V and 7 bases from J, the junction contained 7 bases not matched to a gene. There are 15 residues in the CDR3. Per germline, CDR1 SNHLY and CDR2 FYNNEI. This chain's CDR3 is CASSERDRRNNEQFF. The CDR3 region has the DNA TGTGCCAGCAGTGAAAGGGACAGGAGGAATAATGAGCAGTTCTTC.

In its sample, this clone was seen a few times. This sequence joins TRBV3-1 (or the pseudogene TRBV3-2) and TRBJ1-6; the D gene is possibly TRBD1 (5 bases). Deletions cut 4 bases from V and 6 bases from J, with 10 bases between. CDR3 length: 14 amino acids. The V gene's germline CDR1 is LGHDT and CDR2 YNNKEL (reference sequence). CDR3 nucleotide sequence: TGTGCCAGCAGCCCCCAGGGAGGTAATTCACCCCTCCACTTT. Protein sequence: CASSPQGGNSPLHF.

The chain uses TRBV12-3 or TRBV12-4 and TRBJ2-1; D call uncertain. Trimming stripped 2 bases from V and 5 bases from J, with 7 bases between. This CDR3 has 13 residues. This chain's CDR3 is CASSLNTDNEQFF. In DNA form, the CDR3 reads TGTGCCAGCAGTTTAAATACGGACAATGAGCAGTTCTTC.

The chain joins TRBV6-7 to TRBJ1-6; D is perhaps TRBD1 (5 bases). TRBV6-7 is an open reading frame, and its role is uncertain. V shed 11 bases and J shed 7 bases, with 12 bases lying between them. This CDR3 spans 12 amino acids. CDR3 sequence: CAARVGNSPLHF. The CDR3 DNA follows: TGTGCCGCCAGGGTCGGGAATTCACCCCTCCACTTT.

This chain uses TRBV24-1 with TRBJ2-1; 7 bases match TRBD2. Trimming took 1 base from V and 4 from J; bases not matched to a gene: 3. The CDR3 totals 15 residues. The germline V gene encodes CDR1 KGHDR and CDR2 SFDVKD. The CDR3 is CATSDFTGGYNEQFF. DNA for the CDR3: TGTGCCACCAGTGATTTCACGGGGGGTTACAATGAGCAGTTCTTC.

In its sample, this clone was seen a few times. The chain joins TRBV27 to TRBJ2-2; D possibly corresponds to TRBD2 (6 bases). Germline CDR1 reads MNHEY; CDR2 reads SMNVEV (reference sequence). V gave up 6 bases and J gave up 6 bases, with 17 bases separating them. The CDR3 extends over 15 amino acids. The CDR3 DNA reads TGTGCCAGCAGAATCGCAGGGAGGATGGCCGGGGAGCTGTTTTTT. Amino acid sequence: CASRIAGRMAGELFF.

The chain has TRBV7-9 and TRBJ2-3, with 7 bases identical to TRBD1. The V segment lost 5 bases and the J segment 1 base; nucleotides outside the gene matches: 3. This CDR3 is 14 amino acids long. The germline V gene encodes CDR1 SEHNR and CDR2 FQNEAQ (reference sequence). CDR3 nucleotide sequence: TGTGCCAGCAGCCCTGACAGGGGCACAGATACGCAGTATTTT. Protein sequence: CASSPDRGTDTQYF.

The rearrangement uses TRBV27 and TRBJ2-7; D is possibly TRBD1 (5 bases). Germline assignment: CDR1 MNHEY and CDR2 SMNVEV (reference sequence). The CDR3 is 12 residues long. Trimming removed 6 bases at V and 6 bases at J, with 12 bases between. CDR3 residues: CASSFDRSEQYF. CDR3 bases: TGTGCCAGCAGCTTTGACAGATCCGAGCAGTACTTC.

The chain links TRBV9 to TRBJ2-5, with TRBD1 matching over 8 bases. V was pared by 4 bases and J by 13 bases, with 21 bases of the junction left unmatched. The germline CDR1 and CDR2 sequences are SGDLS and YYNGEE. CDR3 length: 16 residues. CDR3: CASSTDRDRPFEVPYF. DNA of the CDR3: TGTGCCAGCAGCACAGACCGGGACAGGCCGTTCGAGGTGCCGTACTTC.

The chain's CDR3 is CATSVGPVSGANVLTF. The CDR3 region has the DNA TGTGCCACCAGTGTGGGCCCGGTCTCTGGGGCCAACGTCCTGACTTTC. The V and J genes are TRBV24-1 and TRBJ2-6; D gene unclear. The CDR3 loop spans 16 amino acids. CDR1 KGHDR and CDR2 SFDVKD come from the germline V gene. V shed 5 bases and J shed 0 bases, with 10 bases lying between them.

The V gene is TRBV7-9, the J gene TRBJ2-3; 12 bases align to TRBD2. The CDR3 extends over 17 amino acids. CDR1 SEHNR and CDR2 FQNEAQ come from the germline V gene (reference sequence). J gave up 3 bases and V 3 bases, and 7 bases lay outside the gene matches. CDR3: CASSFFGTSGRTDTQYF. The CDR3 bases are TGTGCCAGCAGCTTCTTCGGGACTAGCGGGCGGACAGATACGCAGTATTTT.

The chain uses TRBV4-1 and TRBJ2-3, with D tentatively TRBD2 (5 bases). CDR1 and CDR2 from the germline V gene are MGHRA and YSYEKL. The CDR3 runs to 14 residues. Trimming stripped 1 base from V and 3 bases from J, with 8 bases between. The DNA of the CDR3 is TGCGCCAGCAGCCAAGTCGAGGGTACAGATACGCAGTATTTT. Amino acids: CASSQVEGTDTQYF.

The chain joins TRBV6-1 to TRBJ2-7; tentatively, D is TRBD1 (5 bases). This CDR3 contains 14 residues. V was trimmed by 1 base and J by 0 bases, leaving 7 bases between them. Germline CDR1 is MNHNS and CDR2 is SASEGT. As DNA, the CDR3 is TGTGCCAGCAGTGAAGGGGGCAACTCCTACGAGCAGTACTTC. Translation: CASSEGGNSYEQYF.

The chain recombines TRBV6-5 with TRBJ1-2; 8 nucleotides agree with TRBD1. This CDR3 spans 15 amino acids. Germline V gene sequence: CDR1 MNHEY, CDR2 SVGAGI. Trimming took 2 bases from V and 0 from J; bases not matched to a gene: 2. CDR3: CASSYDRGANYGYTF. CDR3 nucleotides: TGTGCCAGCAGTTACGACAGGGGAGCTAACTATGGCTACACCTTC.

V gene TRBV5-6 combines with J gene TRBJ1-3; 11 nucleotides line up with TRBD1. CDR1 and CDR2 (germline): SGHDT, YYEEEE. After removal of 2 bases from V and 4 bases from J, the junction contained 2 bases not matched to a gene. The CDR3 spans 15 residues. CDR3 region: CASSFGQGAGNTIYF. Here the CDR3 DNA reads TGTGCCAGCAGCTTTGGACAGGGGGCAGGAAACACCATATATTTT.

The rearrangement links TRBV24-1 to TRBJ2-2; D is possibly TRBD2 (5 bases). The V end was cut by 4 bases, the J end by 1 base, with 9 bases between. CDR3 length: 15 residues. The germline V gene encodes CDR1 KGHDR and CDR2 SFDVKD. CDR3 sequence reads: CATSERLKNTGELFF. The CDR3, as DNA: TGTGCCACCAGTGAGCGACTAAAGAACACCGGGGAGCTGTTTTTT.

Note on this clone: Distinct nucleotide sequences in the sample also encode this CDR3. This chain links TRBV28 with TRBJ2-7; the match to TRBD1 covers 10 bases. The CDR3 totals 15 residues. V shed 4 bases, J shed 1 base, and the junction held 4 bases outside the gene matches. From germline, CDR1 is MDHEN and CDR2 SYDVKM. The CDR3 protein is CASSSRTGGSYEQYF. CDR3 in DNA: TGTGCCAGCAGTTCTCGGACAGGGGGATCCTACGAGCAGTACTTC.

This clone was detected only a few times. The J gene is TRBJ1-1, the V gene TRBV5-1, with TRBD1 matching over 7 bases. Germline V gene sequence: CDR1 SGHRS, CDR2 YFSETQ. The CDR3 spans 14 residues. J lost 4 bases, V lost 2 bases, and 5 bases had no gene match. Here the CDR3 DNA reads TGCGCCAGCAGCTTACGGACAGGATTCACTGAAGCTTTCTTT. Translated: CASSLRTGFTEAFF.

This clone was recorded only once. This sequence joins TRBV28 and TRBJ1-6; D is undetermined. CDR1 is MDHEN and CDR2 is SYDVKM in the germline V gene. This CDR3 is 9 amino acids long. Trimming stripped 8 bases from V and 11 bases from J, with 4 bases between. The CDR3 sequence is CASGAPLHF. CDR3 DNA sequence: TGTGCCAGCGGAGCACCCCTCCACTTT.

The chain has TRBV4-3 and TRBJ1-5; D gene uncertain. The length of the CDR3 is 15 residues. V lost 0 bases and J lost 4, with 10 bases in between. The V gene's germline CDR1 is LGHNA and CDR2 YSLEER. The CDR3 sequence: CASSQESGENQPQHF. The CDR3 DNA sequence: TGCGCCAGCAGCCAAGAGTCTGGGGAGAATCAGCCCCAGCATTTT.

The chain links TRBV4-1 to TRBJ1-5, with D unresolved. Deletions cut 0 bases from V and 5 bases from J, with 8 bases between. CDR1 MGHRA and CDR2 YSYEKL come from the germline V gene. The CDR3 spans 14 residues. The CDR3 loop reads CASSQDSRDQPQHF. CDR3 nucleotide sequence: TGCGCCAGCAGCCAAGATAGCCGGGATCAGCCCCAGCATTTT.

The J gene is TRBJ2-2, the V gene TRBV7-3; a possible D gene is TRBD1 (5 bases). Trimming removed 0 bases at V and 3 bases at J, with 8 bases between. The germline gives CDR1 SGHTA, CDR2 FQGTGA. The CDR3 covers 15 residues. CDR3 amino acids: CASSLTGHYTGELFF. CDR3 DNA: TGTGCCAGCAGCTTAACAGGACATTACACCGGGGAGCTGTTTTTT. Full variable domain (remainder filled in from reference TRBV7-3 and TRBJ2-2): GAGVSQTPSNKVTEKGKYVELRCDPISGHTALYWYRQSLGQGPEFLIYFQGTGAADDSGLPNDRFFAVRPEGSVSTLKIQRTERGDSAVYLCASSLTGHYTGELFFGEGSRLTVL.

The gene calls are TRBV3-1 (or the pseudogene TRBV3-2) and TRBJ2-2; 13 nucleotides line up with TRBD2. V lost 4 bases to trimming and J lost 4 bases; unmatched junction nucleotides: 3. Germline V lookup: CDR1 LGHDT, CDR2 YNNKEL (reference sequence). The CDR3 covers 16 residues. The CDR3 bases are TGTGCCAGCAGCCTACGGACTAGCGGGAGCACCGGGGAGCTGTTTTTT. This encodes CASSLRTSGSTGELFF.

This clone was picked up one time. The rearrangement joins TRBV5-1 to TRBJ2-7; D may be TRBD2 (5 bases). Trimming took off 2 bases at V and 5 bases at J, with 14 bases between the two ends. The germline CDR1 and CDR2 sequences are SGHRS and YFSETQ. This CDR3 has 14 amino acids. This CDR3 is CASSFPDGKNEQYF. The CDR3 DNA reads as TGCGCCAGCAGCTTCCCGGACGGGAAAAACGAGCAGTACTTC.

V gene TRBV10-2 combines with J gene TRBJ2-7, with 12 nucleotides matching TRBD2. The CDR3 sequence is 16 residues long. With V trimmed by 6 bases and J by 1 base, 7 bases remained unmatched. Germline CDR1 WSHSY, CDR2 SAAADI. CDR3 residues: CASRSASGGDSYEQYF. Written as DNA, the CDR3 is TGCGCCAGCAGGAGTGCTAGCGGGGGGGATTCCTACGAGCAGTACTTC.

V usage is TRBV6-5 and J usage is TRBJ2-5, with TRBD1 matching over 9 bases. The germline V gene encodes CDR1 MNHEY and CDR2 SVGAGI. The CDR3 covers 15 residues. V was clipped by 6 bases and J by 4 bases; unmatched bases: 9. The CDR3 loop reads CASRFDRGSIETQYF. CDR3 coding DNA: TGTGCCAGCAGGTTTGACAGGGGGAGCATAGAGACCCAGTACTTC.

V gene TRBV6-5 combines with J gene TRBJ1-2; no definite D call. The germline V gene encodes CDR1 MNHEY and CDR2 SVGAGI. The V gene lost 0 bases and the J gene lost 10 bases, with 12 bases spanning the gap. CDR3 size: 13 residues. This CDR3 reads CASSYSVGRAYTF. The CDR3 DNA is TGTGCCAGCAGTTACTCGGTTGGGCGGGCCTACACCTTC.